These T cell receptor beta chains were read from a single sample in a study of beta chain features in type 1 diabetes. Sequencing was performed with immunoSEQ multiplex PCR; in TCRdb, only in-frame clones are kept and a portion is missing. The sample holds more than 250,000 clones; 14% to 15% are singletons and the top ten take about 0.014%. Material for sequencing was naive CD4+ T cells from blood. The origin of the receptors is a young man with type 1 diabetes. Each CDR3 is given with its conserved first and last residue. The order of the fields is J gene, clone size, D gene, V gene, CDR3 protein, CDR3 DNA. D genes are given only for firm matches. Rows give clone size only sometimes, using once, few, many, or a class for an expanded clone.

j_gene: TRBJ2-1; abundance: NA; d_gene: NA; v_gene: TRBV27; CDR3aa: CASSLEGWDNEQFF; CDR3nt: TGTGCCAGCAGTTTGGAGGGTTGGGACAATGAGCAGTTCTTC
j_gene: TRBJ2-1; abundance: NA; d_gene: NA; v_gene: TRBV5-1; CDR3aa: CASSLGAPYNEQFF; CDR3nt: TGCGCCAGCAGCCTGGGAGCCCCCTACAATGAGCAGTTCTTC
j_gene: TRBJ2-7; abundance: few; d_gene: NA; v_gene: TRBV28; CDR3aa: CASSGGTPTYEQYF; CDR3nt: TGTGCCAGCAGTGGCGGGACCCCCACCTACGAGCAGTACTTC
j_gene: TRBJ2-2; abundance: NA; d_gene: NA; v_gene: TRBV30; CDR3aa: CAWSVFGSSAAGELFF; CDR3nt: TGTGCCTGGAGTGTATTCGGGAGTTCGGCGGCCGGGGAGCTGTTTTTT
j_gene: TRBJ2-3; abundance: NA; d_gene: NA; v_gene: TRBV18; CDR3aa: CASSFQDTDTQYF; CDR3nt: TGTGCCAGCTCATTTCAGGACACAGATACGCAGTATTTT
j_gene: TRBJ2-7; abundance: NA; d_gene: TRBD1; v_gene: TRBV7-8; CDR3aa: CASSLAGQVEYEQYF; CDR3nt: TGTGCCAGCAGCTTGGCAGGACAGGTTGAGTACGAGCAGTACTTC
j_gene: TRBJ2-7; abundance: few; d_gene: TRBD1; v_gene: TRBV7-2; CDR3aa: CASSRDREYEQYF; CDR3nt: TGTGCCAGCAGCCGGGACAGAGAGTACGAGCAGTACTTC
j_gene: TRBJ1-2; abundance: NA; d_gene: NA; v_gene: TRBV30; CDR3aa: CAWRVAFRRGGNYGYTF; CDR3nt: TGTGCCTGGAGGGTAGCCTTTAGGCGGGGGGGAAACTATGGCTACACCTTC
j_gene: TRBJ2-3; abundance: NA; d_gene: NA; v_gene: TRBV21-1; CDR3aa: CASSRQGASTDTQYF; CDR3nt: TGTGCCAGCAGCCGCCAGGGGGCGAGCACAGATACGCAGTATTTT
j_gene: TRBJ2-5; abundance: NA; d_gene: NA; v_gene: TRBV5-1; CDR3aa: CASSRDTQETQYF; CDR3nt: TGCGCCAGCAGCAGGGACACCCAAGAGACCCAGTACTTC
j_gene: TRBJ2-4; abundance: NA; d_gene: NA; v_gene: TRBV6-5; CDR3aa: CASSYSGKSGKNIQYF; CDR3nt: TGTGCCAGCAGTTATTCCGGGAAGAGTGGCAAAAACATTCAGTACTTC
j_gene: TRBJ2-7; abundance: NA; d_gene: NA; v_gene: TRBV5-1; CDR3aa: CASSPGGGYKYEQYF; CDR3nt: TGCGCCAGCAGCCCCGGAGGAGGGTATAAATACGAGCAGTACTTC
j_gene: TRBJ1-1; abundance: few; d_gene: NA; v_gene: TRBV2; CDR3aa: CASDSRRGSLAAFF; CDR3nt: TGTGCCAGCGATTCCCGACGCGGATCCCTTGCAGCTTTCTTT
j_gene: TRBJ2-5; abundance: few; d_gene: NA; v_gene: TRBV15; CDR3aa: CATSRTVANEYPETQYF; CDR3nt: TGTGCCACCAGCAGAACGGTAGCTAACGAGTACCCAGAGACCCAGTACTTC
j_gene: TRBJ2-7; abundance: NA; d_gene: TRBD2; v_gene: TRBV4-3; CDR3aa: CASSQDGIAGDYEQYF; CDR3nt: TGCGCCAGCAGCCAAGATGGCATAGCGGGGGACTACGAGCAGTACTTC
j_gene: TRBJ2-3; abundance: few; d_gene: NA; v_gene: TRBV5-1; CDR3aa: CASSLGGSSTDTQYF; CDR3nt: TGCGCCAGCAGCTTGGGCGGAAGTAGCACAGATACGCAGTATTTT
j_gene: TRBJ2-1; abundance: few; d_gene: NA; v_gene: TRBV11-1; CDR3aa: CASSLPQGSNEQFF; CDR3nt: TGTGCCAGCAGCTTGCCTCAGGGCAGCAATGAGCAGTTCTTC
j_gene: TRBJ1-2; abundance: few; d_gene: NA; v_gene: TRBV28; CDR3aa: CASRSTESGYTF; CDR3nt: TGTGCCAGCAGGTCTACAGAGAGTGGCTACACCTTC
j_gene: TRBJ2-1; abundance: NA; d_gene: NA; v_gene: TRBV29-1; CDR3aa: CSVVGRLNNEQFF; CDR3nt: TGCAGCGTTGTGGGGAGACTTAACAATGAGCAGTTCTTC
j_gene: TRBJ1-2; abundance: NA; d_gene: NA; v_gene: TRBV28; CDR3aa: CASGRGQNYGYTF; CDR3nt: TGTGCCAGCGGGAGAGGACAGAACTATGGCTACACCTTC
j_gene: TRBJ2-1; abundance: NA; d_gene: TRBD1; v_gene: TRBV29-1; CDR3aa: CSVRRQGDNEQFF; CDR3nt: TGCAGCGTCCGAAGACAGGGGGACAATGAGCAGTTCTTC
j_gene: TRBJ2-3; abundance: NA; d_gene: TRBD2; v_gene: TRBV28; CDR3aa: CASSWGGAADTQYF; CDR3nt: TGTGCCAGCAGTTGGGGAGGGGCGGCGGATACGCAGTATTTT
j_gene: TRBJ2-3; abundance: NA; d_gene: NA; v_gene: TRBV9; CDR3aa: CASSVAGGSTDTQYF; CDR3nt: TGTGCCAGCAGCGTAGCTGGCGGTAGCACAGATACGCAGTATTTT